Each of the 12 T cell receptor beta chains below was sequenced from the same sample in a study of regulatory T cells in long-lasting Graves disease. iRepertoire HTBI primers and Arm-PCR of CDR3 regions built TCR beta libraries. Via MiXCR, TCRdb re-called the multiplex PCR reads, giving one row per CDR3 protein. This table holds about 400,000 distinct CDR3 sequences, 15% found once. Time point defined: newly diagnosed GD, antithyroid drugs for less than 3 months. Researchers made the TCR library from RNA that was extracted from PBMCs. The sample also formed part of further work on T cells in Graves' hyperthyroidism and ophthalmopathy.

This sample comprised peripheral blood mononuclear cells (PBMCs), obtained at new diagnosis, from a patient treated with antithyroid drugs. These receptor sequences come from a woman between 40 and 50 years old with Graves disease.

This clonotype was recorded many times. This CDR3 reads CASSSRTSGRAGPPDTQYF. CDR3 nucleotides: TGTGCCAGCAGCTCGCGGACTAGCGGGAGGGCCGGGCCCCCAGATACGCAGTATTTT. The chain links TRBV11-2 to TRBJ2-3, with TRBD2 matching over 15 bases. Germline V gene data show CDR1 as SGHAT and CDR2 as FQNNGV. The length of the CDR3 is 19 residues. The V segment lost 4 bases and the J segment 4 bases; nucleotides outside the gene matches: 12.

This rearrangement joins TRBV7-3 to TRBJ1-4, with TRBD1 as a possible D gene (5 bases). The CDR3 covers 15 residues. Germline assignment: CDR1 SGHTA and CDR2 FQGTGA. Trimming pared 2 bases from V and 8 bases from J, leaving 15 bases between. The CDR3, as DNA: TGTGCCAGCAGCTTAGCGCCGACAGACAACGAAAAACTGTTTTTT. Residues: CASSLAPTDNEKLFF.

This clonotype was recorded many times. The V call is TRBV13, the J call TRBJ2-7; D uncertain. From germline, CDR1 is PRHDT and CDR2 FYEKMQ (reference sequence). Trimming removed 5 bases at V and 3 bases at J, with 17 bases between. This CDR3 comprises 15 residues. As DNA, the CDR3 is TGTGCCAGCAGCCCCGGACCCCTTTTATTCTACGAGCAGTACTTC. Protein product: CASSPGPLLFYEQYF.

Ten or more counts support this clonotype. The genes are TRBV15 and TRBJ1-4, with D hard to call. Trimming pared 1 base from V and 3 bases from J, leaving 6 bases between. Germline CDR1 LNHNV, CDR2 YYDKDF (reference sequence). The CDR3 has 14 residues. The CDR3 loop is CATSRGGSNEKLFF. CDR3 nucleotide sequence: TGTGCCACCAGCAGAGGGGGTTCTAATGAAAAACTGTTTTTT.

The rearrangement uses TRBV11-1 and TRBJ2-1; D might be TRBD2 (5 bases). V lost 6 bases to trimming and J lost 2 bases, with 17 bases between them. Germline values: CDR1 SGHAT, CDR2 FQDESV (reference sequence). The CDR3 is made up of 16 amino acids. Here the CDR3 DNA reads TGTGCCAGCAGTTCTAGCAGCGTCCGCCCCTACAATGAGCAGTTCTTC. Its protein is CASSSSSVRPYNEQFF.

This clonotype was recorded many times. The rearrangement uses TRBV28 and TRBJ1-2, with 9 bases aligning to TRBD1. J gave up 7 bases and V 4 bases, and 13 bases lay outside the gene matches. The CDR3 is 16 amino acids. Looked up from germline, CDR1 is MDHEN and CDR2 is SYDVKM. CDR3 sequence (DNA): TGTGCCAGCAGTTACCGGTACAGGGGGCGTTTGGGTGGCTACACCTTC. Protein: CASSYRYRGRLGGYTF.

This clonotype has ten or more counts. The chain couples TRBV6-5 to TRBJ1-2; D uncertain. Trimming took off 2 bases at V and 4 bases at J, with 20 bases between the two ends. Germline lookup yields CDR1 MNHEY and CDR2 SVGAGI. The CDR3 contains 17 residues. The CDR3 coding sequence is TGTGCCAGCAGTTACCTCGGCAACGATAGACTCGGCTATGGCTACACCTTC. Protein product: CASSYLGNDRLGYGYTF.

This clonotype was seen at least ten times. This chain uses TRBV9 with TRBJ2-1; no clear D. This CDR3 spans 14 amino acids. CDR1 is SGDLS, CDR2 YYNGEE, per germline. V lost 3 bases and J lost 7, with 14 bases in between. CDR3 residues: CASSALTSSNEQFF. The CDR3 DNA is TGTGCCAGCAGCGCCCTGACGAGCTCTAATGAGCAGTTCTTC. Based on the CDR3 plus reference TRBV9 and TRBJ2-1, the full variable domain is DSGVTQTPKHLITATGQRVTLRCSPRSGDLSVYWYQQSLDQGLQFLIQYYNGEERAKGNILERFSAQQFPDLHSELNLSSLELGDSALYFCASSALTSSNEQFFGPGTRLTVL.

This clonotype was counted between two and nine times. The chain carries TRBV29-1 and TRBJ1-2, with 10 bases that match TRBD1. Per germline, CDR1 SQVTM and CDR2 ANQGSEA. V was clipped by 4 bases and J by 2 bases; unmatched bases: 7. CDR3 size: 15 residues. This CDR3 reads CSVGSPGQGNYGYTF. The CDR3 DNA is TGCAGCGTTGGGTCCCCGGGACAGGGGAACTATGGCTACACCTTC.

This clonotype was observed a few times. The genes are TRBV19 and TRBJ1-1; D is perhaps TRBD1 (6 bases). There are 17 residues in the CDR3. Trimming took off 5 bases at V and 2 bases at J, with 21 bases between the two ends. The V gene's germline CDR1 is LNHDA and CDR2 SQIVND (reference sequence). CDR3 sequence: CASSVPEGGRRNTEAFF. CDR3 in DNA: TGTGCCAGTAGTGTCCCGGAAGGGGGGAGGAGAAACACTGAAGCTTTCTTT. The whole variable domain, remainder taken from reference TRBV19 and TRBJ1-1, is DGGITQSPKYLFRKEGQNVTLSCEQNLNHDAMYWYRQDPGQGLRLIYYSQIVNDFQKGDIAEGYSVSREKKESFPLTVTSAQKNPTAFYLCASSVPEGGRRNTEAFFGQGTRLTVV.

This clonotype turned up a few times. The gene calls are TRBV28 and TRBJ1-3; no clear D gene. Trimming stripped 6 bases from V and 2 bases from J, with 23 bases between. Germline CDR1 reads MDHEN; CDR2 reads SYDVKM. This CDR3 contains 18 residues. CDR3 amino acids: CASRSDALTVQPGNTIYF. The DNA for the CDR3 is TGTGCCAGCAGATCCGATGCTCTAACAGTGCAGCCTGGAAACACCATATATTTT.

The table lists this clonotype with many counts. The chain uses TRBV28 and TRBJ1-6, with D perhaps matching TRBD1 (5 bases). CDR1 is MDHEN and CDR2 is SYDVKM in the germline V gene. This CDR3 contains 13 residues. Trimming shortened V by 4 bases and J by 7 bases, and 8 bases separated the two germline ends. CDR3 bases: TGTGCCAGCAGTTCCGCAGGGAATTCACCCCTCCACTTT. This encodes CASSSAGNSPLHF. The complete variable domain, with remaining parts taken from reference TRBV28 and TRBJ1-6, reads DVKVTQSSRYLVKRTGEKVFLECVQDMDHENMFWYRQDPGLGLRLIYFSYDVKMKEKGDIPEGYSVSREKKERFSLILESASTNQTSMYLCASSSAGNSPLHFGNGTRLTVT.